This T cell receptor beta chain was recorded in a study of T cells in Graves' hyperthyroidism and ophthalmopathy. This clonotype was observed many times. Clinicians diagnosed patients from clinical symptoms, serum thyroxine and TRAb, thyroid ultrasound and orbital computed tomography. Amplified TCR beta CDR3 regions came from RNA transcripts. Using the HTBI primer set, a first-round RT-PCR was run on the TCR CDR3. TCRdb ran MiXCR on the multiplex PCR reads and lists one entry per CDR3 protein. This sample has hundreds of thousands of distinct CDR3 sequences; 20% occur once, and the top ten carry about 50%. The CDR3 extends over 14 amino acids. The V gene's germline CDR1 is SGHAT and CDR2 FQDESV (reference sequence). J gave up 8 bases and V 5 bases, and 10 bases lay outside the gene matches.

The V and J genes are TRBV11-1 and TRBJ2-3; 7 bases are shared with TRBD1. The sequencing sample was made of blood. This clonotype was sampled from a man aged 40-50 years with Graves' ophthalmopathy. The CDR3 DNA reads TGTGCCAGCAGCAACTCGCCAGCAGGGGGTACGCAGTATTTT. As protein: CASSNSPAGGTQYF.